Presented here are 21 T cell receptor beta chains from one specimen sequenced in a study of T cell responses to AZD1222 COVID-19 vaccine. Assay: immunoSEQ multiplex PCR; the TCRdb copy retains only in-frame clones and omits some. The table has some 120,000 clones, around 88% seen once. The specimen comprised peripheral blood, sampled on day 0 of AZD1222 vaccination. These receptors all come from an adult in good health.

This chain links TRBV7-2 with TRBJ2-1; TRBD2 agrees at 8 bases. J lost 5 bases, V lost 2 bases, and 5 bases had no gene match. CDR1 is SGHTA and CDR2 is FQGNSA in the germline V gene. The CDR3 consists of 15 residues. The chain's CDR3 is CASSLTVAGNNEQFF. CDR3 nucleotide sequence: TGTGCCAGCAGCTTAACCGTAGCGGGGAACAATGAGCAGTTCTTC.

The chain couples TRBV10-3 to TRBJ2-3; D is perhaps TRBD2 (5 bases). This CDR3 has 18 residues. The ends were cut back, 3 bases at V and 5 bases at J, with 24 bases in the middle. Germline V gene lookup returns CDR1 ENHRY and CDR2 SYGVKD. The CDR3 here is CAISDPRGSRQERDTQYF. CDR3 nucleotide sequence: TGTGCCATCAGTGACCCACGGGGTTCAAGGCAGGAGAGAGATACGCAGTATTTT.

The sample holds one count of this clone. CDR3 protein: CASSLGPRSQETQYF. Here the CDR3 DNA reads TGTGCCAGCAGCTTAGGTCCGCGAAGCCAAGAGACCCAGTACTTC. The rearrangement uses TRBV7-9 and TRBJ2-5; D is uncertain. The V gene's germline CDR1 is SEHNR and CDR2 FQNEAQ (reference sequence). Trimming took 1 base from V and 1 from J, leaving 10 bases between them. The CDR3 is made up of 15 amino acids.

The chain uses TRBV5-6 and TRBJ2-1; D possibly corresponds to TRBD1 (5 bases). Germline CDR1 reads SGHDT; CDR2 reads YYEEEE. This CDR3 region has 12 residues. The ends were cut back, 2 bases at V and 7 bases at J, with 7 bases in the middle. CDR3 nucleotides: TGTGCCAGCAGCTTTGGGGCAAATGAGCAGTTCTTC. Amino acids: CASSFGANEQFF.

CDR3 bases: TGTGCCAGCAGCCGCAGGCGGACGGCCCTCCACTTT. Amino acid sequence: CASSRRRTALHF. The chain joins TRBV7-7 to TRBJ1-6, with no clear D. Germline V lookup: CDR1 SSHAT, CDR2 FNYEAQ (reference sequence). This CDR3 has 12 residues. Trimming took off 5 bases at V and 14 bases at J, with 13 bases between the two ends.

CDR3 loop: CASSFSRGWETQYF. For the CDR3, the DNA is TGTGCCAGCAGCTTTTCGCGGGGTTGGGAGACCCAGTACTTC. This chain uses TRBV7-2 with TRBJ2-5, with a tentative D call TRBD2 (6 bases). Trimming shortened V by 3 bases and J by 5 bases, and 13 bases separated the two germline ends. Germline CDR1 reads SGHTA; CDR2 reads FQGNSA. The CDR3 has 14 amino acids.

The chain links TRBV20-1 to TRBJ2-7, with a weak D call TRBD1 (6 bases). V was shortened by 3 bases and J by 4 bases, with 10 bases between the two germline ends. The germline V gene has CDR1 DFQATT and CDR2 SNEGSKA (reference sequence). This CDR3 is built from 12 residues. CDR3 in amino acids: CSASRTDYEQYF. As DNA, the CDR3 is TGCAGTGCTAGTCGGACAGATTACGAGCAGTACTTC.

This chain joins TRBV6-2 or TRBV6-3 and TRBJ1-2, with D perhaps TRBD1 (6 bases). Per germline, CDR1 MNHEY and CDR2 SVGEGT. Trimming removed 2 bases from V and 5 bases from J, with 18 bases in between. CDR3 length equals 16 residues. The CDR3, as DNA: TGTGCCAGCAGTTACACAGGGCCGCTACGGGGGTATGGCTACACCTTC. Its protein is CASSYTGPLRGYGYTF.

The rearrangement links TRBV2 to TRBJ2-3; 8 nucleotides align to TRBD1. Trimming removed 7 bases from V and 2 bases from J; junction bases left unmatched: 8. Germline CDR1 reads SNHLY; CDR2 reads FYNNEI. CDR3 size: 15 residues. CDR3 protein: CASTGQDFHTDTQYF. Written as DNA, the CDR3 is TGTGCCAGCACGGGACAGGACTTTCACACAGATACGCAGTATTTT.

This rearrangement joins TRBV6-6 to TRBJ1-2; D is possibly TRBD1 (5 bases). The germline gives CDR1 MNHNY, CDR2 SVGAGI (reference sequence). Trimming cost V 5 bases and J 8 bases, with 18 bases left between them. There are 14 residues in the CDR3. The CDR3 region has the DNA TGTGCCAGCAGTCCTCAGGGTTCTAGGGGAGGCTACACCTTC. As protein: CASSPQGSRGGYTF.

The chain uses TRBV2 and TRBJ2-1, with 14 bases that match TRBD2. The CDR3 has 15 amino acids. J was trimmed by 9 bases and V by 3 bases; bases with no gene match: 4. The germline gives CDR1 SNHLY, CDR2 FYNNEI. This CDR3 reads CASSDGTSGGGEQFF. The CDR3 nucleotides read TGTGCCAGCAGTGACGGGACTAGCGGGGGCGGTGAGCAGTTCTTC.

This clone was counted once. The rearrangement uses TRBV27 and TRBJ1-2; D may be TRBD1 (5 bases). CDR1 and CDR2 from the germline V gene are MNHEY and SMNVEV (reference sequence). Trimming left V 3 bases short and J 4 bases short, with 9 bases between. The CDR3 has 13 amino acids. CDR3: CASSLGVSYGYTF. The CDR3 DNA reads as TGTGCCAGCAGTTTGGGGGTCAGCTATGGCTACACCTTC.

This chain connects TRBV18 to TRBJ2-3, with D possibly matching TRBD1 (6 bases). Germline CDR1 KGHSH, CDR2 LQKENI. CDR3 length: 16 residues. V was pared by 0 bases and J by 4 bases, with 14 bases between. The CDR3 coding sequence is TGTGCCAGCTCACCACCGGGGGCTAGCTTTGCAGATACGCAGTATTTT. Its translation is CASSPPGASFADTQYF.

This chain links TRBV5-4 with TRBJ2-7; D possibly uses TRBD1 or TRBD2 (6 bases each). V dropped 0 bases and J dropped 6 bases, with 16 bases sitting between them. In germline, CDR1 is SGHNT, CDR2 YYREEE (reference sequence). The CDR3 is 15 amino acids. The DNA for the CDR3 is TGTGCCAGCAGCTTGGGGGGGGCTGGTCATGGCGAGCAGTACTTC. Its translation is CASSLGGAGHGEQYF.

The V gene is TRBV11-2, the J gene TRBJ1-2; 9 positions agree with TRBD1. Per the germline V gene, CDR1 is SGHAT and CDR2 is FQNNGV. V shed 5 bases, J shed 5 bases, and the junction held 12 bases outside the gene matches. The CDR3 runs 16 residues. DNA for the CDR3: TGTGCCAGCAGCAATCGCGCGCTGGGACAGGGTTATGGCTACACCTTC. Translation: CASSNRALGQGYGYTF.

The chain recombines TRBV19 with TRBJ1-1; D is undetermined. This CDR3 has 13 residues. Between the trimmed V and J ends, which lost 3 bases and 5 bases, there was a span of 10 bases. The germline gives CDR1 LNHDA, CDR2 SQIVND (reference sequence). The CDR3 sequence is CASSIQVRTEAFF. CDR3 DNA sequence: TGTGCCAGTAGTATTCAGGTGAGGACTGAAGCTTTCTTT.

The chain uses TRBV18 and TRBJ1-1, with D possibly matching TRBD1 (5 bases). Trimming stripped 2 bases from V and 3 bases from J, with 10 bases between. The CDR3 totals 14 residues. CDR1 is KGHSH and CDR2 is LQKENI in the germline V gene. The CDR3 DNA reads TGTGCCAGCTCACCATCGGGGGGATACACTGAAGCTTTCTTT. Translating gives CASSPSGGYTEAFF.

The chain combines TRBV18 with TRBJ1-3, with D unresolved. Germline loops: CDR1 KGHSH, CDR2 LQKENI. This CDR3 has 15 residues. V shed 8 bases and J shed 0 bases, with 14 bases lying between them. CDR3 in DNA: TGTGCCAGCACCCGAGAGGGAACCTCTGGAAACACCATATATTTT. Amino acid sequence: CASTREGTSGNTIYF.

CDR3 sequence: CASRPTGVLFGETQYF. The CDR3 nucleotides are TGTGCCAGCAGGCCGACAGGCGTCCTTTTTGGAGAGACCCAGTACTTC. V and J are TRBV27 and TRBJ2-5, with a tentative D call TRBD1 (6 bases). Trimming took off 6 bases at V and 4 bases at J, with 21 bases between the two ends. Germline assignment: CDR1 MNHEY and CDR2 SMNVEV (reference sequence). The CDR3 is made up of 16 amino acids.

This chain uses TRBV14 with TRBJ2-2; D is unresolved. The germline V gene encodes CDR1 SGHDN and CDR2 FVKESK. V was cut by 1 base and J by 7 bases, with 4 bases left in between. CDR3 size: 12 residues. CDR3 residues: CASSQVVGELFF. For the CDR3, the DNA is TGTGCCAGCAGCCAAGTCGTCGGGGAGCTGTTTTTT.

The chain recombines TRBV14 with TRBJ1-1; a possible D gene is TRBD1 (5 bases). The CDR3 contains 17 residues. Germline V CDR1 and CDR2: SGHDN, FVKESK. Trimming shortened V by 4 bases and J by 1 base, and 19 bases separated the two germline ends. The CDR3 nucleotides read TGTGCCAGCAGCCGAAGGATCGGGGGGGTAGCGAACACTGAAGCTTTCTTT. Amino acid sequence: CASSRRIGGVANTEAFF.